The 4 T cell receptor beta chains below come from one sample, sequenced in a study of blood T cell repertoires in COVID-19 (TCRdb year 2020). Receptor amplification or capture employed the immunoSEQ multiplex PCR assay. TCRdb took over this immuneACCESS table, retaining in-frame rearrangements with V and J assigned. Such tables are incomplete; in checked studies, under half of the missing clones stem from an unresolved V gene, and the remainder is unexplained. The sample table shows 150,000 to 200,000 clones, and almost 80% are seen once. The ten top clones hold 15% to 20% of the sample. The sample was PBMCs or T cells enriched from blood (not recorded which). The receptors here all came from a woman between 45 and 60 years old who had recovered from COVID-19.

The chain combines TRBV2 with TRBJ1-3, with D possibly TRBD1 on 5 matching bases. This CDR3 is 15 amino acids long. The germline CDR1 and CDR2 sequences are SNHLY and FYNNEI. The V and J ends lost 6 bases and 4 bases respectively, with 16 bases between them. The CDR3 region is CASSRVSGAGNTIYF. Here the CDR3 DNA reads TGTGCCAGCAGCAGGGTGTCTGGTGCCGGAAACACCATATATTTT.

The rearrangement joins TRBV4-1 to TRBJ2-5, with 9 positions matching TRBD1. Germline-derived CDR1 and CDR2 are MGHRA and YSYEKL. Unmatched junction bases numbered 7, after V lost 0 bases and J lost 5 bases. The CDR3 is 16 amino acids. The CDR3 DNA follows: TGCGCCAGCAGCCAAGATAGGGGACAGGGAATGGAGACCCAGTACTTC. It encodes CASSQDRGQGMETQYF.

The sample holds one count of this clone. The chain has TRBV25-1 and TRBJ2-1; 7 bases match TRBD1. There are 14 residues in the CDR3. CDR1 and CDR2 from the germline V gene are MGHDK and SYGVNS. V lost 6 bases and J lost 4; bases outside the gene matches: 6. The CDR3 DNA is TGTGCCAGCAGCGCCGGGACAGCATACAATGAGCAGTTCTTC. Encoded protein: CASSAGTAYNEQFF.

This clone has a single count. The genes are TRBV6-5 and TRBJ2-7; unclear D gene. V was cut by 1 base and J by 5 bases, with 3 bases left in between. This CDR3 has 11 amino acids. CDR1 and CDR2 from the germline V gene are MNHEY and SVGAGI. The CDR3 coding sequence is TGTGCCAGCAGTTACTTAGACGAGCAGTACTTC. Amino acid sequence: CASSYLDEQYF.